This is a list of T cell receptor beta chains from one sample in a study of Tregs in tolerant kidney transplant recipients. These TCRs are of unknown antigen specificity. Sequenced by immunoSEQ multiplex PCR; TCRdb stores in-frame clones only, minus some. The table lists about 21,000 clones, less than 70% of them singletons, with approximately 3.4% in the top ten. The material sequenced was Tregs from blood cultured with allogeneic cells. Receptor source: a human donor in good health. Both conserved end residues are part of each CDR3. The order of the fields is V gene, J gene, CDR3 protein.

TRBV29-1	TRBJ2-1	CSVSGQGYFNEQFF
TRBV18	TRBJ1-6	CASSQGTGLVSPLHF
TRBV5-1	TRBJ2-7	CASSLPTGTYEQYF
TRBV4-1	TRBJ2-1	CASSQDFSSYNEQFF
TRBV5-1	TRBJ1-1	CASSLGQVGSEAFF
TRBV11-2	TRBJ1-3	CASSFQPQVTGNTIYF
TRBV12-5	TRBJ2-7	CASGLALFQGAGEQYF
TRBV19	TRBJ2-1	CASSTATYRRGLVDNEQFF
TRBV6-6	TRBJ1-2	CASSSRPGLYGYTF
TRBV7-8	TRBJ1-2	CASSEAGRDYGYTF
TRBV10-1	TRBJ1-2	CASSESIAEPNYGYTF
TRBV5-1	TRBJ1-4	CASSLAAGFGEKLFF
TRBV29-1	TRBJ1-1	CSVEIQQNTEAFF
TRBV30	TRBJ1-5	CAWSTGFNQPQHF
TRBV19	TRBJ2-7	CASSISRYYEQYF
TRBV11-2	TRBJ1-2	CASSLDSQGTYGYTF
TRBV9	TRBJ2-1	CASSVHSGGDLTEQFF
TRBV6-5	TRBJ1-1	CASSYSKMAEAFF
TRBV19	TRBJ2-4	CASSMGLSGSRAKNIQYF
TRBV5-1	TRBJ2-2	CASSRTGQFMNTGELFF
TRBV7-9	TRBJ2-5	CASSLAETQYF
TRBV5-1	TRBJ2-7	CASSLEGYEQYF
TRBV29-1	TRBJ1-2	CSVGTTGIQGYGYTF
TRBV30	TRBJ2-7	CAWSPGGGGRYEQYF
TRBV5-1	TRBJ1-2	CASSLLHSGQKINYGYTF
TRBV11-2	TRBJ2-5	CASSLGVIAGETQYF
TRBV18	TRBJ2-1	CASSPSGAYNEQFF
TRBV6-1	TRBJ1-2	CASSGTGVSGYTF
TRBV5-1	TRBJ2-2	CASSLSGGWAGELFF
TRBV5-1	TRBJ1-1	CASSLDRLDTEAFF
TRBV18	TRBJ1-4	CASSLDRGREKLFF
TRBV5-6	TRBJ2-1	CASSLLLAEQFF
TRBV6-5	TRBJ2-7	CASRSGLAGYEQYF
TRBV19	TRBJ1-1	CASSIVYRENTEAFF
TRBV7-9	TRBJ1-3	CASSLGVAGNTIYF
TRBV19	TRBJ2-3	CASRPLGTDTQYF
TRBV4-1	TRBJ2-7	CASSQGGQGAYEQYF
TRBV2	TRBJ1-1	CASSVEGGSTEAFF
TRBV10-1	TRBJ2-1	CASSESKGKGARGEQFF
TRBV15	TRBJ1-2	CATSRGPGQGGRNYGYTF
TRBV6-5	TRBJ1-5	CASSYSSVLRNQPQHF
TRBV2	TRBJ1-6	CASSVAPFSPLHF
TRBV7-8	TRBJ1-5	CASSFAGSNQPQHF
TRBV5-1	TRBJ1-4	CASSYLTAENEKLFF
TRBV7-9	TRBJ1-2	CASSLALGGYGYTF
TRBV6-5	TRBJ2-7	CASPREDYEQYF
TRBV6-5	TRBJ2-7	CASVTIAGGTYEQYF
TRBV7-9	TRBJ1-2	CASSAQGANYGYTF
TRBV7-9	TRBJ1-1	CASSYAGWTEAFF
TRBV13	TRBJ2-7	CASSASGTSGHHEQYF
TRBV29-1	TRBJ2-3	CSVDRGGTDTQYF
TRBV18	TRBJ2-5	CASSPPTGGSETQYF
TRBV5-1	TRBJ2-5	CASSLLAAQETQYF
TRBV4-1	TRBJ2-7	CASSQDNLVRVEQYF